Below are 11 T cell receptor beta chains sequenced from a single sample in a study of OX40 agonist ivuxolimab in advanced cancers. The method was immunoSEQ multiplex PCR; TCRdb's version includes in-frame clones alone and lacks a portion of them. The table records almost 80,000 clones, roughly four fifths of them present only once. The material sequenced was CD4+ or CD8+ T cells sorted from blood, taken in a trial of the OX40 agonist ivuxolimab. The receptors derive from an adult with an advanced solid tumor such as melanoma, head and neck, liver or kidney cancer.

This clone was counted ten times or more. The chain is built from TRBV6-5 and TRBJ1-1, with D possibly TRBD1 on 5 matching bases. This CDR3 comprises 13 residues. Germline CDR1 is MNHEY and CDR2 is SVGAGI. Trimming cost V 0 bases and J 4 bases, with 6 bases left between them. In DNA, the CDR3 is TGTGCCAGCAGTTACTCCCAGGGCACTGAAGCTTTCTTT. It codes for CASSYSQGTEAFF.

The chain recombines TRBV2 with TRBJ1-1; no clear D gene. This CDR3 contains 12 residues. Germline V gene lookup returns CDR1 SNHLY and CDR2 FYNNEI. Trimming removed 6 bases from V and 3 bases from J, with 8 bases in between. CDR3 sequence: CASRNRDTEAFF. CDR3 coding DNA: TGTGCCAGCAGGAATAGGGACACTGAAGCTTTCTTT.

The gene calls are TRBV7-2 and TRBJ1-5, with D perhaps TRBD1 (5 bases). This CDR3 comprises 12 residues. V shed 8 bases and J shed 6 bases, with 11 bases lying between them. Germline V lookup: CDR1 SGHTA, CDR2 FQGNSA. Here the CDR3 reads CASGGSGQPQHF. The CDR3 coding sequence is TGTGCCAGCGGGGGTAGCGGTCAGCCCCAGCATTTT.

The V and J genes are TRBV5-6 and TRBJ2-3, with D unclear. Per the germline V gene, CDR1 is SGHDT and CDR2 is YYEEEE. The CDR3 spans 13 residues. V was trimmed by 0 bases and J by 1 base, leaving 3 bases between them. The CDR3 sequence is CASSLERTDTQYF. Written as DNA, the CDR3 is TGTGCCAGCAGCTTGGAACGCACAGATACGCAGTATTTT. Filled out from reference TRBV5-6 and TRBJ2-3, the complete variable domain reads DAGVTQSPTHLIKTRGQQVTLRCSPKSGHDTVSWYQQALGQGPQFIFQYYEEEERQRGNFPDRFSGHQFPNYSSELNVNALLLGDSALYLCASSLERTDTQYFGPGTRLTVL.

This clone has just a few counts. This sequence joins TRBV9 and TRBJ2-1, with 9 bases matching TRBD2. The CDR3 extends over 17 amino acids. V lost 0 bases to trimming and J lost 6 bases; unmatched junction nucleotides: 10. Germline values: CDR1 SGDLS, CDR2 YYNGEE. The CDR3 sequence is CASSVVFSAGGPNEQFF. The CDR3 region has the DNA TGTGCCAGCAGCGTAGTGTTTTCTGCGGGAGGGCCCAATGAGCAGTTCTTC.

This rearrangement joins TRBV7-9 to TRBJ1-1, with D perhaps TRBD1 (5 bases). CDR1 and CDR2 (germline): SEHNR, FQNEAQ (reference sequence). CDR3 length: 14 amino acids. V lost 1 base and J lost 5, with 11 bases in between. In DNA form, the CDR3 reads TGTGCCAGCAGCTTAGAGGCCTGGGGGACTGAAGCTTTCTTT. Its translation is CASSLEAWGTEAFF.

This clone showed up just once. The chain recombines TRBV2 with TRBJ2-5; tentative D call: TRBD1 (5 bases). The CDR3 is made up of 13 amino acids. Germline V gene data show CDR1 as SNHLY and CDR2 as FYNNEI. V dropped 7 bases and J dropped 1 base, with 10 bases sitting between them. The CDR3 reads CASKRQIQETQYF. The CDR3 bases are TGTGCCAGCAAAAGACAGATCCAAGAGACCCAGTACTTC.

The rearrangement joins TRBV9 to TRBJ1-2; D possibly corresponds to TRBD1 (6 bases). This CDR3 has 16 amino acids. V was cut by 4 bases and J by 2 bases, with 18 bases left in between. CDR1 is SGDLS and CDR2 is YYNGEE in the germline V gene. The chain's CDR3 is CASSSSGRGANYGYTF. In DNA, the CDR3 is TGTGCCAGCAGCTCCTCGGGCAGGGGAGCCAACTATGGCTACACCTTC.

This clone has just one count. The chain uses TRBV7-2 and TRBJ1-3; possible D gene TRBD1, 6 bases. The ends were cut back, 2 bases at V and 4 bases at J, with 12 bases in the middle. Germline lookup yields CDR1 SGHTA and CDR2 FQGNSA. The CDR3 is 15 residues long. The CDR3 bases are TGTGCCAGCAGCTTATCGGGGGCGCAGGGAAACACCATATATTTT. It yields the protein CASSLSGAQGNTIYF.

This clone has more than one count but fewer than ten. The chain carries TRBV10-2 and TRBJ2-5; the match to TRBD2 covers 8 bases. The CDR3 runs to 15 residues. The V gene end was trimmed by 1 base and the J gene end by 2 bases; junction bases not matched to a gene: 3. The germline gives CDR1 WSHSY, CDR2 SAAADI. The CDR3 protein is CASSELTSGQETQYF. CDR3 bases: TGCGCCAGCAGTGAGTTAACTAGCGGACAAGAGACCCAGTACTTC.

The J gene is TRBJ2-5, the V gene TRBV10-3, with TRBD2 identical over 7 bases. Germline-derived CDR1 and CDR2 are ENHRY and SYGVKD. V trimming: 8 bases; J trimming: 4 bases; junction bases outside the gene matches: 4. The CDR3 extends over 12 amino acids. CDR3 amino acids: CAIGREGETQYF. CDR3 bases: TGTGCCATCGGGAGGGAGGGAGAGACCCAGTACTTC.